The 27 T cell receptor beta chains given below trace back to one sample, sequenced in a study of shared clonotypes between healthy human individuals. Profiled with immunoSEQ multiplex PCR; TCRdb holds only in-frame clones, not every one. This table holds 450,000 to 500,000 clones, 76% found once. Source material: PBMCs. Receptors originate from a woman in her 40s in good health. Some clones in this sample may be carry-over from other donors' samples.

The V and J genes are TRBV29-1 and TRBJ1-2; 7 bases are shared with TRBD1. This CDR3 spans 13 amino acids. Germline V lookup: CDR1 SQVTM, CDR2 ANQGSEA. V trimming: 4 bases; J trimming: 5 bases; junction bases outside the gene matches: 7. Here the CDR3 reads CSVGEGAGYGYTF. The CDR3 region has the DNA TGCAGCGTTGGGGAGGGGGCCGGATATGGCTACACCTTC.

The V call is TRBV4-2, the J call TRBJ1-4; perhaps TRBD1 as D (5 bases). Germline lookup yields CDR1 LGHNA and CDR2 YNFKEQ. Trimming cost V 0 bases and J 4 bases, with 12 bases left between them. CDR3 size: 16 residues. In DNA form, the CDR3 reads TGTGCCAGCAGCCAAGACCCGGGACTCCTTAATGAAAAACTGTTTTTT. Translation gives CASSQDPGLLNEKLFF.

This chain uses TRBV28 with TRBJ1-2; possible D gene TRBD1, 6 bases. Germline assignment: CDR1 MDHEN and CDR2 SYDVKM. V lost 5 bases to trimming and J lost 7 bases, with 11 bases between them. This CDR3 region has 12 residues. The CDR3, as DNA: TGTGCCAGCAGTGTCAACAGGGCTGGCTACACCTTC. This gives the protein CASSVNRAGYTF.

The V and J genes are TRBV28 and TRBJ1-2; D unresolved. V lost 8 bases, J lost 4 bases, and 11 bases lay in between. This CDR3 has 12 residues. CDR1 MDHEN and CDR2 SYDVKM come from the germline V gene. Here the CDR3 DNA reads TGTGCCAGCCTCGACACCTTCTATGGCTACACCTTC. Translating it yields CASLDTFYGYTF.

The chain has TRBV5-1 and TRBJ2-2; D is perhaps TRBD1 or TRBD2 (5 bases each). V was trimmed by 6 bases and J by 0 bases, leaving 12 bases between them. Germline lookup yields CDR1 SGHRS and CDR2 YFSETQ. CDR3 length: 15 amino acids. CDR3 DNA sequence: TGCGCCAGCAAGCCCGGGGCTGCGAACACCGGGGAGCTGTTTTTT. Its translation: CASKPGAANTGELFF. The full variable domain, in which reference TRBV5-1 and TRBJ2-2 provide the parts outside the CDR3, is KAGVTQTPRYLIKTRGQQVTLSCSPISGHRSVSWYQQTPGQGLQFLFEYFSETQRNKGNFPGRFSGRQFSNSRSEMNVSTLELGDSALYLCASKPGAANTGELFFGEGSRLTVL.

This clone showed up just a few times. The chain uses TRBV2 and TRBJ2-7, with D maybe TRBD2 (6 bases). From germline, CDR1 is SNHLY and CDR2 FYNNEI. This CDR3 has 12 residues. V dropped 6 bases and J dropped 4 bases, with 10 bases sitting between them. The CDR3 DNA sequence: TGTGCCAGCAGCCGGGAGTTTTACGAGCAGTACTTC. Translated, it gives CASSREFYEQYF.

V and J are TRBV7-9 and TRBJ2-7, with a possible D match to TRBD2 (6 bases). V shed 4 bases and J shed 0 bases, with 10 bases lying between them. The CDR3 spans 14 residues. CDR1 and CDR2 (germline): SEHNR, FQNEAQ (reference sequence). CDR3 DNA: TGTGCCAGCAGCTCCCGGCGGGACTCCTACGAGCAGTACTTC. This gives the protein CASSSRRDSYEQYF. The full variable domain, completed using reference TRBV7-9 and TRBJ2-7, is DTGVSQNPRHKITKRGQNVTFRCDPISEHNRLYWYRQTLGQGPEFLTYFQNEAQLEKSRLLSDRFSAERPKGSFSTLEIQRTEQGDSAMYLCASSSRRDSYEQYFGPGTRLTVT.

The chain has TRBV4-1 and TRBJ1-4, with TRBD1 as a possible D gene (5 bases). Germline CDR1 reads MGHRA; CDR2 reads YSYEKL. This CDR3 is 16 amino acids long. Trimming removed 3 bases from V and 8 bases from J, with 19 bases in between. This CDR3 is CASSQPPGLVSEKLFF. CDR3 bases: TGCGCCAGCAGCCAGCCCCCGGGACTAGTAAGCGAAAAACTGTTTTTT.

The chain is built from TRBV21-1 and TRBJ1-2. TRBV21-1 is a pseudogene segment. The CDR3 consists of 14 residues. CDR3 amino acids: CASPFTAGADGYTF. The CDR3 bases are TGTGCCAGCCCTTTTACCGCGGGGGCGGATGGCTACACCTTC.

This rearrangement joins TRBV7-9 to TRBJ1-4; TRBD1 agrees at 8 bases. Germline trimming cut 5 bases from V and 2 bases from J; bases unmatched to any gene: 1. There are 14 residues in the CDR3. Germline V CDR1 and CDR2: SEHNR, FQNEAQ (reference sequence). CDR3 coding DNA: TGTGCCAGCAGCCGGACAGGGACTAATGAAAAACTGTTTTTT. Its protein product is CASSRTGTNEKLFF.

The chain couples TRBV10-3 to TRBJ2-2, with D perhaps matching TRBD1 (5 bases). Looked up from germline, CDR1 is ENHRY and CDR2 is SYGVKD. V shed 3 bases and J shed 0 bases, with 8 bases lying between them. CDR3 size: 15 residues. In DNA form, the CDR3 reads TGTGCCATCAGTGACCCGACAGCGAACACCGGGGAGCTGTTTTTT. Translation gives CAISDPTANTGELFF.

This clone occurred once. In the same sample, other DNA sequences code for this CDR3. The DNA for the CDR3 is TGTGCCAGTAGTATTGGGCAAACCGGGACCCAGTACTTC. Translated: CASSIGQTGTQYF. The gene calls are TRBV19 and TRBJ2-5, with D unclear. CDR3 length equals 13 residues. Trimming cost V 3 bases and J 7 bases, with 12 bases left between them. Per germline, CDR1 LNHDA and CDR2 SQIVND (reference sequence).

V usage is TRBV18 and J usage is TRBJ2-2, with D hard to call. V lost 0 bases and J lost 6, with 5 bases in between. Germline lookup yields CDR1 KGHSH and CDR2 LQKENI. The CDR3 extends over 13 amino acids. The CDR3 DNA reads as TGTGCCAGCTCACCACCTGGGCCCGGGGAGCTGTTTTTT. Translation: CASSPPGPGELFF.

Concerning this clone itself: It may be a read error: a sequence one base away is much more abundant. The sample has other DNA sequences that encode this CDR3 too. V usage is TRBV29-1 and J usage is TRBJ1-2; D is undetermined. The germline gives CDR1 SQVTM, CDR2 ANQGSEA. The CDR3 has 12 residues. The V gene lost 4 bases and the J gene lost 2 bases, with 8 bases spanning the gap. The CDR3 is CSVVIVNYGYTF. The DNA of the CDR3 is TGCAGCGTTGTAATTGTCAACTATGGCTACACCTTC.

A word on this clone: This may be a read error: a much more frequent sequence differs by one nucleotide. V and J are TRBV6-5 and TRBJ1-1; D ambiguous. The CDR3 runs 13 residues. V lost 6 bases and J lost 1, with 9 bases in between. Germline loops: CDR1 MNHEY, CDR2 SVGAGI. The CDR3 region is CASRGRQNTEAFF. The CDR3, as DNA: TGTGCCAGCAGAGGTCGACAGAACACTGAAGCTTTCTTT.

The chain couples TRBV29-1 to TRBJ1-4; TRBD1 agrees at 8 bases. V dropped 5 bases and J dropped 3; count of bases not matched to a gene: 5. This CDR3 comprises 14 residues. CDR1 and CDR2 (germline): SQVTM, ANQGSEA. The CDR3 sequence is CSVTRTGPNEKLFF. In DNA form, the CDR3 reads TGCAGCGTTACTAGGACAGGGCCTAATGAAAAACTGTTTTTT.

This sequence joins TRBV6-5 and TRBJ2-3; TRBD2 agrees at 8 bases. After removal of 3 bases from V and 6 bases from J, the junction contained 8 bases not matched to a gene. CDR1 is MNHEY, CDR2 SVGAGI, per germline. The CDR3 is 15 residues long. The CDR3 sequence is CASSYAAGARDTQYF. The CDR3 nucleotides are TGTGCCAGCAGTTATGCAGCGGGAGCTCGTGATACGCAGTATTTT.

V gene TRBV19 combines with J gene TRBJ2-5, with D perhaps matching TRBD1 or TRBD2 (6 bases each). V was pared by 6 bases and J by 4 bases, with 12 bases between. The CDR3 extends over 13 amino acids. Germline assignment: CDR1 LNHDA and CDR2 SQIVND (reference sequence). CDR3 region: CASRVPGAETQYF. The CDR3 DNA follows: TGTGCCAGTAGGGTGCCGGGGGCAGAGACCCAGTACTTC.

The chain recombines TRBV11-2 with TRBJ2-1; D uncertain. The CDR3 runs 15 residues. The germline gives CDR1 SGHAT, CDR2 FQNNGV. V was clipped by 3 bases and J by 7 bases, with 16 bases between them. In DNA form, the CDR3 reads TGTGCCAGCAGCTTGCCTCTGGGTGTGGGGAATGAGCAGTTCTTC. It yields the protein CASSLPLGVGNEQFF.

V is TRBV7-7 and J is TRBJ2-5; the D is unclear. In germline, CDR1 is SSHAT, CDR2 FNYEAQ (reference sequence). The CDR3 covers 13 residues. Trimming left V 5 bases short and J 0 bases short, with 7 bases between. The CDR3 region has the DNA TGTGCCAGCAGCCCCGGGTACCAAGAGACCCAGTACTTC. Translated: CASSPGYQETQYF.

This clone was detected once. V is TRBV30 and J is TRBJ2-7; possibly TRBD1 for D (5 bases). This CDR3 has 13 amino acids. Looked up from germline, CDR1 is GTSNPN and CDR2 is SVGIG (reference sequence). Trimming removed 0 bases from V and 6 bases from J, with 12 bases in between. CDR3 sequence reads: CAWSVVGQGEQYF. The CDR3 nucleotides read TGTGCCTGGAGTGTAGTTGGTCAGGGCGAGCAGTACTTC.

The J gene is TRBJ2-7, the V gene TRBV15; D may be TRBD1 (5 bases). V was cut by 1 base and J by 7 bases, with 17 bases left in between. This CDR3 is 15 amino acids long. Germline CDR1 reads LNHNV; CDR2 reads YYDKDF (reference sequence). The chain's CDR3 is CATSRGSDTSREQYF. The DNA for the CDR3 is TGTGCCACCAGCAGAGGCTCGGACACCTCCCGGGAGCAGTACTTC.

The count of this clone is one. CDR3 residues: CASSQGLSSWERIYEQYF. CDR3 nucleotide sequence: TGCGCCAGCAGCCAAGGGCTGTCGTCGTGGGAAAGGATCTACGAGCAGTACTTC. This sequence joins TRBV4-1 and TRBJ2-7; D is ambiguous. Germline CDR1 is MGHRA and CDR2 is YSYEKL. The CDR3 has 18 amino acids. V dropped 1 base and J dropped 3 bases, with 22 bases sitting between them.

CDR3 DNA sequence: TGTGCCAGCAGCTTAGGCCTCGGACAGGGACCCTACGAGCAGTACTTC. Translated, it gives CASSLGLGQGPYEQYF. This chain uses TRBV13 with TRBJ2-7; 8 nucleotides line up with TRBD1. The CDR3 spans 16 residues. Per germline, CDR1 PRHDT and CDR2 FYEKMQ (reference sequence). Trimming cost V 0 bases and J 2 bases; bases outside gene matches: 6. Drawing the rest from reference TRBV13 and TRBJ2-7, the complete variable domain is AAGVIQSPRHLIKEKRETATLKCYPIPRHDTVYWYQQGPGQDPQFLISFYEKMQSDKGSIPDRFSAQQFSDYHSELNMSSLELGDSALYFCASSLGLGQGPYEQYFGPGTRLTVT.

The rearrangement uses TRBV27 and TRBJ2-1; 12 bases are a match to TRBD2. The length of the CDR3 is 15 residues. The germline CDR1 and CDR2 sequences are MNHEY and SMNVEV (reference sequence). V lost 3 bases and J lost 7; bases outside the gene matches: 4. DNA of the CDR3: TGTGCCAGCAGTTTTTGGACTAGCGGGAATAATGAGCAGTTCTTC. Its protein is CASSFWTSGNNEQFF.

J is TRBJ2-7 and V is TRBV30; 7 bases map to TRBD2. This CDR3 comprises 14 residues. Germline loops: CDR1 GTSNPN, CDR2 SVGIG (reference sequence). Unmatched junction bases numbered 10, after V lost 8 bases and J lost 0 bases. The DNA of the CDR3 is TGTGCCGGCGGATGGGGGGGACGCTCCTACGAGCAGTACTTC. Its translation is CAGGWGGRSYEQYF.

The chain joins TRBV5-4 to TRBJ2-7; the match to TRBD2 covers 12 bases. The CDR3 has 14 amino acids. V was pared by 2 bases and J by 7 bases, with 4 bases of the junction left unmatched. Germline CDR1 reads SGHNT; CDR2 reads YYREEE (reference sequence). The chain's CDR3 is CASSFFLAGGEQYF. CDR3 nucleotide sequence: TGTGCCAGCAGCTTTTTCCTAGCGGGAGGGGAGCAGTACTTC.